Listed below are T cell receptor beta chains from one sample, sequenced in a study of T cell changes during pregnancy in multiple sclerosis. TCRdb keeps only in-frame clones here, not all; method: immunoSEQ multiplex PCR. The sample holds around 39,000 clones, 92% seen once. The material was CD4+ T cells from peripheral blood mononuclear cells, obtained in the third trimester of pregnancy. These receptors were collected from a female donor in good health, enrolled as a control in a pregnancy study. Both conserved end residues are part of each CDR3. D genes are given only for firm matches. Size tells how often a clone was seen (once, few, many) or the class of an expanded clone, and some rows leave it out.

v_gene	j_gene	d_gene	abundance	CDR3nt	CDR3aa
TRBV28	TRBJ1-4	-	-	TGTGCCAGCAGCCTTCAGGGTCTTGGTGAAAAACTGTTTTTT	CASSLQGLGEKLFF
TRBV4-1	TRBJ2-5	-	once	TGCGCCAGCAGCCAAGTTAGGGGGAAGCAAGAGACCCAGTACTTC	CASSQVRGKQETQYF
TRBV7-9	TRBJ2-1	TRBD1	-	TGTGCCAGCAGCTTTTCAGGGGGCGGGGATGAGCAGTTCTTC	CASSFSGGGDEQFF
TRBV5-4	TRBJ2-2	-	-	TGTGCCAGCAGCTCCCAACACGGGGAGCTGTTTTTT	CASSSQHGELFF
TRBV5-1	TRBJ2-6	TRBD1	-	TGCGCCAGCAGCTGGGCAGGGGGCGCTGGGGCCAACGTCCTGACTTTC	CASSWAGGAGANVLTF
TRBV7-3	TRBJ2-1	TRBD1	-	TGTGCCAGCAGCTTATTGGGGACAGGGGGTTCTGATGAGCAGTTCTTC	CASSLLGTGGSDEQFF
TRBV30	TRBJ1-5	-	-	TGTGCCTGGAGTCTAAAGGCAGGGAATCAGCCCCAGCATTTT	CAWSLKAGNQPQHF
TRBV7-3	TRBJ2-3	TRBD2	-	TGTGCCAGCAGCGGACGGGGGGGCTTCACAGATACGCAGTATTTT	CASSGRGGFTDTQYF
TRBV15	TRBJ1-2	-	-	TGTGCCACCAGCACCTCCGGGGTGTATGACTACACCTTC	CATSTSGVYDYTF
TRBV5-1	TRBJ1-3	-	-	TGCGCCAGCAGCCAGGGGCTCGGTGGAAACACCATATATTTT	CASSQGLGGNTIYF
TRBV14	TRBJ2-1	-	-	TGTGCCAGCAGCCACCCCGGCGGGGGCCTCTACAATGAGCAGTTCTTC	CASSHPGGGLYNEQFF
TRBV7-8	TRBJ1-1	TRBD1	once	TGTGCCAGCAGCTTAGACAGGGGAATAAACACTGAAGCTTTCTTT	CASSLDRGINTEAFF
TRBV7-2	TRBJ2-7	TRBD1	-	TGTGCCAGCAGTCGAACGACAGGGTACGCCGAGCAGTACTTC	CASSRTTGYAEQYF
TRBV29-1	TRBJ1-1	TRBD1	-	TGCAGCGTTGCCGGGACAGGGATCCGCGCTTTCTTT	CSVAGTGIRAFF
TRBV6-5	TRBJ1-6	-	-	TGTGCCAGCAGCAACAGGAATTCACCCCTCCACTTT	CASSNRNSPLHF
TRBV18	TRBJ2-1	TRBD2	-	TGTGCCAGCTCACCTCCGGGACTAGCGGGGGGGCAGGGGAATGAGCAGTTCTTC	CASSPPGLAGGQGNEQFF
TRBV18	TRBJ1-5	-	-	TGTGCCAGCTCACCGGGACAAATTAGCAATCAGCCCCAGCATTTT	CASSPGQISNQPQHF
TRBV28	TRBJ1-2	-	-	TGTGCCAGCAGTTTACGAAGCGGCTACACCTTC	CASSLRSGYTF
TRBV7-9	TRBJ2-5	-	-	TGTGCCAGCAGCTTAGAGGGACGGGGGAAGTACTTC	CASSLEGRGKYF
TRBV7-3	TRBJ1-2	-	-	TGTGCCAGCAGCCCACGGGCGGGGGCCTCCTATGGCTACACCTTC	CASSPRAGASYGYTF
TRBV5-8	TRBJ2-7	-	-	TGTGCCAGCAGCTCAAATCCTCGGGGGCAGTACTTC	CASSSNPRGQYF
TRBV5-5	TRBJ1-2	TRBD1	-	TGTGCCAGCAGCTTGGTGGGACAGAGTTATGGCTACACCTTC	CASSLVGQSYGYTF